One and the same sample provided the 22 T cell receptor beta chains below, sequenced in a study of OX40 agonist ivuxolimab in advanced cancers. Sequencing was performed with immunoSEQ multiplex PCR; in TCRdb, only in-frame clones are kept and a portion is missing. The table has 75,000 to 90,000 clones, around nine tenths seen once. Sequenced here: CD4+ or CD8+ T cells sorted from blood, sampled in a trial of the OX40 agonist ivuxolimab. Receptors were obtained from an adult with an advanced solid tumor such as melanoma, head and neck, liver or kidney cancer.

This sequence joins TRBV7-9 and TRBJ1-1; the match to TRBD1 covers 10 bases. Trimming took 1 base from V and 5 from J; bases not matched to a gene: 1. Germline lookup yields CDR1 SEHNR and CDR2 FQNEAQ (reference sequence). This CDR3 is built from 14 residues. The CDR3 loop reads CASSLGGQGTEAFF. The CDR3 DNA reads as TGTGCCAGCAGCTTAGGGGGACAGGGGACTGAAGCTTTCTTT.

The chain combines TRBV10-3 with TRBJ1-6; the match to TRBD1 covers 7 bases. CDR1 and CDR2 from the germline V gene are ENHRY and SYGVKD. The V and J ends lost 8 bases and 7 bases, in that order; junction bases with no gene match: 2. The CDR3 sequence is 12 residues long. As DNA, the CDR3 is TGTGCCATCGGGACAGAAAATTCACCCCTCCACTTT. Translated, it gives CAIGTENSPLHF.

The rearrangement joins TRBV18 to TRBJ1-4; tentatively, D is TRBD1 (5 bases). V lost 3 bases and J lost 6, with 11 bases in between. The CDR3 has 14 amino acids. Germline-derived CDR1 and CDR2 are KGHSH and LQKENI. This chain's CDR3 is CASSPPGRYEKLFF. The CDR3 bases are TGTGCCAGCTCACCTCCAGGGAGGTATGAAAAACTGTTTTTT.

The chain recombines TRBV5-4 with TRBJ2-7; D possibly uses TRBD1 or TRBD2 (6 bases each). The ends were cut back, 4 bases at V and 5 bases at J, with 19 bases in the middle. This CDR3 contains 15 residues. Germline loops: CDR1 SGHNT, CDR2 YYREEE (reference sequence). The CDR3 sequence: CASSPGRGGSHEQYF. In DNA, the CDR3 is TGTGCCAGCAGCCCTGGCAGAGGGGGGAGCCACGAGCAGTACTTC.

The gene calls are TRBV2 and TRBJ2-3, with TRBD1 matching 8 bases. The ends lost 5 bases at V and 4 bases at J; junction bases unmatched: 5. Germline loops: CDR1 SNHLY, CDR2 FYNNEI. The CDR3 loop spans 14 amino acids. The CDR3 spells CASSNTGGSDTQYF. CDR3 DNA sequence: TGTGCCAGCAGTAATACAGGGGGATCAGATACGCAGTATTTT.

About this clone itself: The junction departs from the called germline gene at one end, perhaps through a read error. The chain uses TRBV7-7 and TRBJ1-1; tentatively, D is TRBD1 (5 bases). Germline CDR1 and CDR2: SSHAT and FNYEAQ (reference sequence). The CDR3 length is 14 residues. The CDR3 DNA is TGTGCTAGCAGCCCCGCAGGGACCAGCACTGAAGCTTTCTTT. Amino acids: CASSPAGTSTEAFF.

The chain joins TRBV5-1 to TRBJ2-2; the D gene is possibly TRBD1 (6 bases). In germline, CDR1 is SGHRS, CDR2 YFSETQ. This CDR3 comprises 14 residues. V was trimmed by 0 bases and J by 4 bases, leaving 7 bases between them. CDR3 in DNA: TGCGCCAGCAGCTTGGTGGACAGCACCGGGGAGCTGTTTTTT. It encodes CASSLVDSTGELFF.

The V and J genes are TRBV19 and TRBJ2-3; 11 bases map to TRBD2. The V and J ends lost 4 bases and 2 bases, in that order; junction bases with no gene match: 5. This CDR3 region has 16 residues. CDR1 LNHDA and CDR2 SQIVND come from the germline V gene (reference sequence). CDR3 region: CASSTRLAGFTDTQYF. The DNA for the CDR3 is TGTGCCAGTAGTACCCGACTAGCGGGGTTCACAGATACGCAGTATTTT.

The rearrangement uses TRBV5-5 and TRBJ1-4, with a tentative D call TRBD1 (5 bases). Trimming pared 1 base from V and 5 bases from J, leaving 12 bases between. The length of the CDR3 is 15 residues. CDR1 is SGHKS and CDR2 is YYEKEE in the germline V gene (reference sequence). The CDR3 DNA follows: TGTGCCAGCAGCTTGTGGCAGGGATTGAATGAAAAACTGTTTTTT. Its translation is CASSLWQGLNEKLFF.

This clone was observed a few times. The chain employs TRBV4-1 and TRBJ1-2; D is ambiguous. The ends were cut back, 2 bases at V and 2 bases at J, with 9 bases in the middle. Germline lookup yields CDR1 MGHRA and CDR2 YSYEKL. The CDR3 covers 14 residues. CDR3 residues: CASSQLDLNYGYTF. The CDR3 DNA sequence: TGCGCCAGCAGCCAACTTGACTTGAACTATGGCTACACCTTC.

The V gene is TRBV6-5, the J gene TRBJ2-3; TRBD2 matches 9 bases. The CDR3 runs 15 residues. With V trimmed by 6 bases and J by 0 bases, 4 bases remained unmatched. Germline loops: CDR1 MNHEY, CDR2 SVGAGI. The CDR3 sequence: CASSPTSGSTDTQYF. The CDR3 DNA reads TGTGCCAGCAGCCCCACTAGCGGGAGCACAGATACGCAGTATTTT.

The CDR3 is CASTPWTGRVTEAFF. The CDR3, as DNA: TGTGCCAGCACCCCCTGGACAGGGCGGGTCACTGAAGCTTTCTTT. This sequence joins TRBV7-8 and TRBJ1-1; 8 bases map to TRBD1. This CDR3 has 15 residues. With V trimmed by 7 bases and J by 4 bases, 11 bases remained unmatched. The germline V gene has CDR1 SGHVS and CDR2 FQNEAQ.

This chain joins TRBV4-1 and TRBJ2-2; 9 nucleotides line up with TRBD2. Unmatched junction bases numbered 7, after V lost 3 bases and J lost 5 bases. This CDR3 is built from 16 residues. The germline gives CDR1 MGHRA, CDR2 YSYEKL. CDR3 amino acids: CASSQERLAGTGELFF. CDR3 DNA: TGCGCCAGCAGCCAGGAGCGGCTAGCGGGGACCGGGGAGCTGTTTTTT.

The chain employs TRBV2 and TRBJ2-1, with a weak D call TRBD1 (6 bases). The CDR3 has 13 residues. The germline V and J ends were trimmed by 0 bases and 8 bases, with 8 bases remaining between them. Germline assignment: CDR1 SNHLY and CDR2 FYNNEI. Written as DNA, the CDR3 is TGTGCCAGCAGTGAAGCGGGGGCTGATGAGCAGTTCTTC. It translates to CASSEAGADEQFF.

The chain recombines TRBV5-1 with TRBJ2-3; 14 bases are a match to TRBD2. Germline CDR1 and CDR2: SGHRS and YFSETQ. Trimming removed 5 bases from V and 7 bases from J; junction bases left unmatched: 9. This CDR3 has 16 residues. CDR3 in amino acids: CASRRSGTSGGNTQYF. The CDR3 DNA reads TGCGCCAGCAGACGCTCCGGGACTAGCGGGGGAAATACGCAGTATTTT.

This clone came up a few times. The CDR3 loop reads CASSVGGEQYF. In DNA, the CDR3 is TGTGCCAGCAGCGTAGGGGGGGAGCAGTACTTC. V gene TRBV5-6 combines with J gene TRBJ2-7; D possibly uses TRBD1 or TRBD2 (6 bases each). The V end lost 4 bases, the J end lost 7 bases, and 9 bases lay between the germline ends. The CDR3 runs to 11 residues. Per germline, CDR1 SGHDT and CDR2 YYEEEE.

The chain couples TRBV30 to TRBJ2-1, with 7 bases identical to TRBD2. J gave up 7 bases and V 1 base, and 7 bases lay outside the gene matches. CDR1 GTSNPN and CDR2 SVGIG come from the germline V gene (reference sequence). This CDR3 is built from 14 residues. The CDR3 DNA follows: TGTGCCTGGAGTGACGGGAGGTCCGGGAATGAGCAGTTCTTC. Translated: CAWSDGRSGNEQFF.

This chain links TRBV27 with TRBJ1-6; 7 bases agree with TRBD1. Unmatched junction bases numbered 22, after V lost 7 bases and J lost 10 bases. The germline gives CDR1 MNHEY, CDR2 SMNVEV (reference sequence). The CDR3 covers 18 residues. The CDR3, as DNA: TGTGCCAGCACGGAGCGCCCGGGGGGCCGACAGGGTTACTCACCCCTCCACTTT. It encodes CASTERPGGRQGYSPLHF.

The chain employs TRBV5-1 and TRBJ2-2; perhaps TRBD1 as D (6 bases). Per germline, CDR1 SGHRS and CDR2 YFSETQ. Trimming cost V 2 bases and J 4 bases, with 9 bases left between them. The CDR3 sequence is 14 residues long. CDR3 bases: TGCGCCAGCAGCTTTTGGACAGTCACCGGGGAGCTGTTTTTT. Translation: CASSFWTVTGELFF.

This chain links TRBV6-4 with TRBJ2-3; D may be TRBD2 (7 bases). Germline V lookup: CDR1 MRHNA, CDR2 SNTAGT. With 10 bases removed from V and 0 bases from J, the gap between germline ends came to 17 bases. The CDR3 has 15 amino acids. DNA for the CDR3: TGTGCCACTTCAGGAGGGGGGGCAAGCACAGATACGCAGTATTTT. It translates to CATSGGGASTDTQYF.

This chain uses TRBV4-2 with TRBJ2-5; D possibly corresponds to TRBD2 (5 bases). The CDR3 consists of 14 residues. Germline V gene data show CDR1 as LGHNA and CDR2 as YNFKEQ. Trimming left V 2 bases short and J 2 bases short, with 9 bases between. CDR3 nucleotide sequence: TGTGCCAGCAGCCAATTGACGGGGCAAGAGACCCAGTACTTC. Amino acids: CASSQLTGQETQYF.

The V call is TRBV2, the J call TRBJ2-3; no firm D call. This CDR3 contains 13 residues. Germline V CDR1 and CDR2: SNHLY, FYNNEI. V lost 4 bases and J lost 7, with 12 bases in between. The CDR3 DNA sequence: TGTGCCAGCAGTGCGGAGATCTTGAATACGCAGTATTTT. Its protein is CASSAEILNTQYF.